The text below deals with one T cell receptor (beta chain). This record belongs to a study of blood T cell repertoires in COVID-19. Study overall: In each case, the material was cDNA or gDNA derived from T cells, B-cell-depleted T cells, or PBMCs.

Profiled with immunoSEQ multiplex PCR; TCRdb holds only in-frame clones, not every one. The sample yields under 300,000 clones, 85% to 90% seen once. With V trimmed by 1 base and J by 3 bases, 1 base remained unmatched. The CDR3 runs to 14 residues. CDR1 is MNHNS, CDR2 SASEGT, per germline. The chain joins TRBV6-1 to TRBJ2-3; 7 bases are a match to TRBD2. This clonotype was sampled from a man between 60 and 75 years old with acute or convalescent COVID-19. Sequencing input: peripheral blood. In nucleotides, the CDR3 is TGTGCCAGCAGTGAAGTACTAGCGACAGATACGCAGTATTTT. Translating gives CASSEVLATDTQYF.